Each of the 19 T cell receptor beta chains below was sequenced from the same sample in a study of T cells in narcolepsy. Generated by immunoSEQ multiplex PCR, the TCRdb table keeps only in-frame clones and is missing some. The sample lists 32,000 or so clones, around 86% occurring once. Input material: CD45RA- memory CD4+ T cells from PBMCs. These receptors all come from a human donor with narcolepsy.

The V call is TRBV4-3, the J call TRBJ1-1; D is ambiguous. The CDR3 length is 13 residues. Germline V gene data show CDR1 as LGHNA and CDR2 as YSLEER. V dropped 0 bases and J dropped 8 bases, with 10 bases sitting between them. CDR3 in amino acids: CASSQDPAREAFF. The CDR3 nucleotides are TGCGCCAGCAGCCAAGATCCGGCGCGAGAAGCTTTCTTT.

This clone was seen only a few times. The rearrangement links TRBV19 to TRBJ1-1; D is possibly TRBD1 (5 bases). Per germline, CDR1 LNHDA and CDR2 SQIVND (reference sequence). This CDR3 comprises 14 residues. Trimming removed 7 bases at V and 5 bases at J, with 17 bases between. The CDR3 spells CASTSIGGGTEAFF. The CDR3, as DNA: TGTGCCAGTACTAGTATCGGGGGTGGTACTGAAGCTTTCTTT.

This sequence joins TRBV11-2 and TRBJ1-1; 7 bases map to TRBD1. With V trimmed by 5 bases and J by 0 bases, 3 bases remained unmatched. Germline loops: CDR1 SGHAT, CDR2 FQNNGV. The CDR3 runs 14 residues. Written as DNA, the CDR3 is TGTGCCAGCAGCATCGGGACAGTGAACACTGAAGCTTTCTTT. It is translated as CASSIGTVNTEAFF.

V is TRBV21-1 and J is TRBJ1-4; TRBD1 is taken as the D call from the table, unchecked against the DNA. TRBV21-1 is noted as a pseudogene. This CDR3 has 19 amino acids. The CDR3 is CASSLRDRGDVATNEKLFF. CDR3 nucleotides: TGTGCCAGCAGCCTACGGGACAGGGGGGACGTTGCAACTAATGAAAAACTGTTTTTT.

The chain uses TRBV18 and TRBJ1-2; D uncertain. Trimming took 3 bases from V and 5 from J, leaving 13 bases between them. The CDR3 covers 14 residues. The germline CDR1 and CDR2 sequences are KGHSH and LQKENI. This CDR3 reads CASSPGRSPYGYTF. In DNA form, the CDR3 reads TGTGCCAGCTCACCTGGCAGGAGTCCTTATGGCTACACCTTC.

The chain joins TRBV27 to TRBJ2-7; D is possibly TRBD1 or TRBD2 (5 bases each). CDR1 is MNHEY, CDR2 SMNVEV, per germline (reference sequence). This CDR3 has 14 residues. Deletions cut 4 bases from V and 2 bases from J, with 12 bases between. CDR3 residues: CASSYHQGPYEQYF. CDR3 coding DNA: TGTGCCAGCAGTTACCATCAGGGACCCTACGAGCAGTACTTC.

Concerning this clone itself: The junction departs from the called germline gene at one end, perhaps through a read error. CDR3: CASRLASTGVTEAFF. Written as DNA, the CDR3 is TGTGCCAGCAGATTAGCTTCTACAGGGGTCACTGAAGCTTTCTTT. V gene TRBV7-2 combines with J gene TRBJ1-1; TRBD1 aligns across 7 bases. From germline, CDR1 is SGHTA and CDR2 FQGNSA. The CDR3 loop spans 15 amino acids.

This clone was counted between two and nine times. The chain combines TRBV7-8 with TRBJ2-3; 9 bases match TRBD2. This CDR3 is built from 13 residues. V lost 7 bases to trimming and J lost 2 bases; unmatched junction nucleotides: 1. In germline, CDR1 is SGHVS, CDR2 FQNEAQ. The CDR3 sequence is CASMGLATDTQYF. The CDR3 coding sequence is TGTGCCAGCATGGGACTAGCCACAGATACGCAGTATTTT.

The chain employs TRBV28 and TRBJ1-3; 8 nucleotides match TRBD1. CDR3 length: 16 residues. V lost 5 bases, J lost 4 bases, and 10 bases stayed unmatched. In germline, CDR1 is MDHEN, CDR2 SYDVKM. CDR3 amino acids: CASSRAIGTGGNTIYF. CDR3 bases: TGTGCCAGCAGTCGGGCCATTGGGACAGGCGGAAACACCATATATTTT. Based on the CDR3 plus reference TRBV28 and TRBJ1-3, the full variable domain is DVKVTQSSRYLVKRTGEKVFLECVQDMDHENMFWYRQDPGLGLRLIYFSYDVKMKEKGDIPEGYSVSREKKERFSLILESASTNQTSMYLCASSRAIGTGGNTIYFGEGSWLTVV.

V is TRBV9 and J is TRBJ2-5, with D hard to call. Germline assignment: CDR1 SGDLS and CDR2 YYNGEE. Trimming stripped 0 bases from V and 1 base from J, with 7 bases between. The CDR3 has 14 amino acids. The CDR3 DNA follows: TGTGCCAGCAGCGTAGAGGCAGGCCAAGAGACCCAGTACTTC. It translates to CASSVEAGQETQYF.

This sequence joins TRBV9 and TRBJ2-2; either TRBD1 or TRBD2 may fit D (5 bases each). The CDR3 has 18 amino acids. Germline values: CDR1 SGDLS, CDR2 YYNGEE. Between the trimmed V and J ends, which lost 4 bases and 6 bases, there was a span of 25 bases. CDR3 residues: CASSPRGRQGGLSGELFF. Written as DNA, the CDR3 is TGTGCCAGCAGCCCGAGGGGTCGCCAGGGTGGACTTTCCGGGGAGCTGTTTTTT.

This chain's CDR3 is CASRQGQGSYNEQFF. DNA of the CDR3: TGTGCCAGCCGACAGGGCCAGGGGTCCTACAATGAGCAGTTCTTC. The chain has TRBV27 and TRBJ2-1; 7 positions agree with TRBD1. The CDR3 consists of 15 residues. Losses at the gene ends were 8 bases for V and 1 base for J; bases not matched to a gene: 8. Germline V lookup: CDR1 MNHEY, CDR2 SMNVEV (reference sequence).

This clone appeared a few times. V usage is TRBV10-3 and J usage is TRBJ1-1, with 7 positions matching TRBD1. This CDR3 contains 14 residues. The ends lost 6 bases at V and 0 bases at J; junction bases unmatched: 4. Germline lookup yields CDR1 ENHRY and CDR2 SYGVKD. CDR3 DNA: TGTGCCATCAGCAGGGACAGAATGAACACTGAAGCTTTCTTT. Protein product: CAISRDRMNTEAFF.

The chain uses TRBV5-8 and TRBJ1-1; 9 bases fit TRBD1. Germline lookup yields CDR1 SGHTS and CDR2 YDEGEE. V lost 4 bases to trimming and J lost 0 bases; unmatched junction nucleotides: 4. The CDR3 loop spans 15 amino acids. The CDR3 DNA reads as TGTGCCAGCAGCGTCACAGGGGGCCTGAACACTGAAGCTTTCTTT. Translation: CASSVTGGLNTEAFF.

The V and J genes are TRBV7-3 and TRBJ2-7; TRBD1 matches 9 bases. Germline CDR1 SGHTA, CDR2 FQGTGA. The CDR3 has 15 amino acids. J was trimmed by 0 bases and V by 5 bases; bases with no gene match: 5. Here the CDR3 DNA reads TGTGCCAGCAGCCCGGGGGACAGGGTCTCCTACGAGCAGTACTTC. Translating it yields CASSPGDRVSYEQYF.

CDR3 sequence (DNA): TGCGCCAGCAGCCAAGAATTAGGACTAGGTTCCAATGAGCAGTTCTTC. Translation: CASSQELGLGSNEQFF. This chain connects TRBV4-1 to TRBJ2-1, with 7 bases aligning to TRBD2. CDR1 and CDR2 (germline): MGHRA, YSYEKL. The CDR3 covers 16 residues. Trimming cost V 0 bases and J 6 bases; bases outside gene matches: 8.

This chain joins TRBV7-3 and TRBJ1-1; D is ambiguous. Germline V CDR1 and CDR2: SGHTA, FQGTGA. V gave up 0 bases and J gave up 5 bases, with 7 bases separating them. CDR3 length equals 13 residues. The CDR3 coding sequence is TGTGCCAGCAGCTTAACTAGAGAGACTGAAGCTTTCTTT. This gives the protein CASSLTRETEAFF.

The chain uses TRBV10-3 and TRBJ1-3, with D hard to call. V was trimmed by 10 bases and J by 4 bases, leaving 11 bases between them. The CDR3 extends over 12 amino acids. CDR1 is ENHRY, CDR2 SYGVKD, per germline. As DNA, the CDR3 is TGTGCCACCGGACCCTCGGGAAACACCATATATTTT. It is translated as CATGPSGNTIYF.

The V call is TRBV11-2, the J call TRBJ1-6; TRBD1 aligns across 7 bases. With 4 bases clipped from V and 9 bases from J, the junction kept 12 bases outside the gene matches. CDR1 SGHAT and CDR2 FQNNGV come from the germline V gene. The CDR3 contains 16 residues. The CDR3 region is CASSYYRGGTGSPLHF. The CDR3, as DNA: TGTGCCAGCAGCTACTACAGGGGCGGCACCGGTTCACCCCTCCACTTT.